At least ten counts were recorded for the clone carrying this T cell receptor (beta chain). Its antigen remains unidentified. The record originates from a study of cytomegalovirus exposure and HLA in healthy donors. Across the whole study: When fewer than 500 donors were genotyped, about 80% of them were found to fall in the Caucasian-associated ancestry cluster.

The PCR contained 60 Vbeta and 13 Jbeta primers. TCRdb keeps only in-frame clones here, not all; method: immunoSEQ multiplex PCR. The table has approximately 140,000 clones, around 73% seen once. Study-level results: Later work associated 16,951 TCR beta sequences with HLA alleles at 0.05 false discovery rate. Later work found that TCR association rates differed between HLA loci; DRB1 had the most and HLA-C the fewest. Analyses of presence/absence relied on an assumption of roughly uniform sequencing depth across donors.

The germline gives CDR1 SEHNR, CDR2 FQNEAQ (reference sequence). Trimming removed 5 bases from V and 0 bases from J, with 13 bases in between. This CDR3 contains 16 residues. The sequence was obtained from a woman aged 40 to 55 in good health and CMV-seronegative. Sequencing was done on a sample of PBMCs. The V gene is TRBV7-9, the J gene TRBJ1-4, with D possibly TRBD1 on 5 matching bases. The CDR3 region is CASSRSKTATNEKLFF. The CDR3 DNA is TGTGCCAGCAGCCGATCGAAGACAGCAACTAATGAAAAACTGTTTTTT.